This TCR beta chain was captured by sequencing in a study of T cells after yellow fever vaccination. Study-wide points: A small proportion of clonotypes was detected in both the CD4 and CD8 compartments. Detected again after the booster were most primary-vaccination clones, at 95% to 96% CD4 and approximately 85% CD8.

CDR3 length: 14 amino acids. The ends were cut back, 6 bases at V and 7 bases at J, with 19 bases in the middle. TCRdb ran MiXCR on the 5' RACE reads and lists one entry per CDR3 protein. The sample has about 350,000 distinct CDR3 sequences; roughly 7.5% are singletons. The table lists this clonotype with a few counts. The antigen is undetermined. The receptor comes from a man younger than 30 who received the YFV17D yellow fever vaccine. The rearrangement uses TRBV12-3 or TRBV12-4 and TRBJ2-7; D possibly corresponds to TRBD1 (6 bases). The source was PBMCs, collected roughly 47 days after the first yellow fever vaccination. The CDR3 DNA follows: TGTGCCAGCAGCCCGGGGCCAGGGGCTCTAGAGCAGTACGTC. Translation: CASSPGPGALEQYV.